A selection of T cell receptor beta chains follows, all from one sample in a study of cytomegalovirus exposure and HLA in healthy donors. TCRdb's table, derived via immunoSEQ multiplex PCR, lists solely in-frame clones and lacks some. The data show nearly 80,000 clones, with 60% to 80% seen just once and roughly 22% held by the top ten. The material sequenced was PBMCs. The receptors were gathered from a woman between 40 and 55 years old in good health and CMV-seropositive. The CDR3 runs from the conserved cysteine through the conserved F or W. A D gene is named only where the DNA matches it firmly. Expanded clones get a size class; other rows say once, few or many, or leave the size out.

J gene,V gene,CDR3 length,clone size,D gene,CDR3 protein,CDR3 DNA
TRBJ1-5,TRBV5-6,16,-,TRBD1,CASSPRQGANNQPQHF,TGTGCCAGCAGCCCTAGACAGGGGGCCAATAATCAGCCCCAGCATTTT
TRBJ2-7,TRBV20-1,11,-,-,CSAKDLYEQYF,TGCAGTGCTAAAGATTTATACGAGCAGTACTTC
TRBJ2-1,TRBV27,16,-,TRBD2,CASSTWTSGRLDEQFF,TGTGCCAGCAGTACCTGGACTAGCGGGAGACTTGATGAGCAGTTCTTC
TRBJ1-2,TRBV28,13,-,-,CASSSPPLGGYTF,TGTGCCAGCAGTTCCCCTCCCCTAGGTGGCTACACCTTC
TRBJ2-1,TRBV29-1,15,-,TRBD2,CSVEVTAGGYNEQFF,TGCAGCGTTGAAGTTACAGCGGGGGGCTACAATGAGCAGTTCTTC
TRBJ1-1,TRBV28,15,-,-,CASSFDWGRETEAFF,TGTGCCAGCAGTTTCGATTGGGGGCGAGAAACTGAAGCTTTCTTT
TRBJ1-1,TRBV29-1,15,-,TRBD1,CSVRQGALMNTEAFF,TGCAGCGTAAGGCAGGGGGCCCTAATGAACACTGAAGCTTTCTTT
TRBJ2-7,TRBV27,16,-,-,CASSLSPRLESYEQYF,TGTGCCAGCAGTTTATCCCCTAGACTAGAATCCTACGAGCAGTACTTC
TRBJ2-1,TRBV7-9,14,-,TRBD1,CASSLRTGYNEQFF,TGTGCCAGCAGCCTCCGGACAGGGTACAATGAGCAGTTCTTC
TRBJ2-7,TRBV18,15,-,TRBD1,CASSLGTGAPYEQYF,TGTGCCAGCTCGCTAGGGACAGGGGCACCCTACGAGCAGTACTTC
TRBJ1-2,TRBV5-6,18,-,-,CASSLVVLRGRSEGGYTF,TGTGCCAGCAGCTTGGTCGTCCTCCGCGGCAGGTCGGAGGGTGGCTACACCTTC
TRBJ1-5,TRBV10-3,14,-,-,CAISDSGGNQPQHF,TGTGCCATCAGTGATAGCGGGGGCAATCAGCCCCAGCATTTT
TRBJ2-7,TRBV14,14,once,TRBD2,CASSQIAGFNEQYF,TGTGCCAGCAGCCAAATAGCGGGATTCAACGAGCAGTACTTC
TRBJ1-6,TRBV4-1,13,-,-,CASSQNFQSPLHF,TGCGCCAGCAGCCAAAATTTTCAGTCACCCCTCCACTTT
TRBJ1-2,TRBV5-4,14,-,-,CASSLGSANYGYTF,TGTGCCAGCAGCTTGGGGTCAGCTAACTATGGCTACACCTTC
TRBJ1-2,TRBV6-4,14,-,-,CASSATTQGYGYTF,TGTGCCAGCAGCGCGACCACCCAGGGCTATGGCTACACCTTC
TRBJ2-3,TRBV6-6,14,-,TRBD2,CASSNSGRADTQYF,TGTGCCAGCAGCAATAGCGGGAGGGCAGATACGCAGTATTTT
TRBJ2-2,TRBV7-2,15,-,TRBD2,CASSRLAQNTGELFF,TGTGCCAGCAGCCGACTAGCCCAGAACACCGGGGAGCTGTTTTTT
TRBJ1-2,TRBV19,15,-,TRBD1,CASSIDRGHNYGYTF,TGTGCCAGTAGTATCGACAGGGGGCATAACTATGGCTACACCTTC
TRBJ2-7,TRBV7-9,16,-,TRBD2,CASSHRASGSEYEQYF,TGTGCCAGCAGCCACCGGGCAAGCGGGAGTGAGTACGAGCAGTACTTC
TRBJ2-7,TRBV6-1,16,few,TRBD1,CASSEEAGTGGYEQYF,TGTGCCAGCAGTGAAGAGGCCGGGACAGGGGGCTACGAGCAGTACTTC
TRBJ2-7,TRBV27,16,few,TRBD2,CASSLLASGSQYEQYF,TGTGCCAGCAGTTTATTGGCTAGCGGGAGTCAATACGAGCAGTACTTC
TRBJ2-7,TRBV4-1,16,-,TRBD2,CASSHGLAGIPYEQYF,TGCGCCAGCAGCCATGGACTAGCGGGAATACCCTACGAGCAGTACTTC
TRBJ2-7,TRBV6-5,15,-,-,CASSGGPDRSYEQYF,TGTGCCAGCAGCGGCGGGCCTGACAGGAGCTACGAGCAGTACTTC
TRBJ2-1,TRBV7-3,16,-,TRBD1,CASSFMTGGPYNEQFF,TGTGCCAGCAGCTTCATGACAGGGGGCCCCTACAATGAGCAGTTCTTC
TRBJ2-1,TRBV9,13,-,-,CASSVGYNREQFF,TGTGCCAGCAGCGTAGGCTACAACAGAGAGCAGTTCTTC
TRBJ2-3,TRBV18,15,-,-,CASSPVITSTDTQYF,TGTGCCAGCTCACCAGTAATTACTAGCACAGATACGCAGTATTTT
TRBJ1-3,TRBV13,16,-,TRBD1,CASEQGRSYSGNTIYF,TGTGCCAGCGAACAGGGGAGATCTTACTCTGGAAACACCATATATTTT
TRBJ2-3,TRBV7-9,16,-,-,CASSFGSGGSTDTQYF,TGTGCCAGCAGCTTCGGGAGCGGAGGGAGCACAGATACGCAGTATTTT
TRBJ2-2,TRBV5-4,14,-,TRBD1,CASSLAGTELKLFF,TGTGCCAGCAGCTTGGCCGGGACAGAACTTAAGCTGTTTTTT
TRBJ1-2,TRBV30,13,few,TRBD1,CAWRQGAFYGYTF,TGTGCCTGGCGACAGGGGGCCTTCTATGGCTACACCTTC
TRBJ1-2,TRBV7-8,13,-,-,CASSPVLNYGYTF,TGTGCCAGCAGCCCTGTTCTTAACTATGGCTACACCTTC
TRBJ2-1,TRBV5-1,15,-,-,CASSLEGSVYNEQFF,TGCGCCAGCAGCTTGGAGGGTAGCGTTTACAATGAGCAGTTCTTC
TRBJ2-5,TRBV6-8,16,-,TRBD1,CASSYPPTGTEETQYF,TGTGCCAGCAGTTACCCCCCAACCGGGACAGAAGAGACCCAGTACTTC
TRBJ1-4,TRBV15,16,once,TRBD1,CATSRGDRESNEKLFF,TGTGCCACCAGCAGAGGGGACAGGGAGAGTAATGAAAAACTGTTTTTT